This entry concerns a single TCR beta chain. This CDR3 comprises 12 residues. V shed 5 bases and J shed 15 bases, with 17 bases lying between them. The sample comes from a study of T-cell reconstitution after alpha-beta-depleted transplantation in children. During its preparation, the TCRbeta library received unique molecular identifiers. TCRdb itself ran the PCR reads through MiXCR, one entry per CDR3 protein. The sample consists of 380,000 or so distinct CDR3 sequences, 13% of them appearing once. The sample in question was PBMCs, obtained from the stem cell graft. This rearrangement joins TRBV12-3 or TRBV12-4 to TRBJ1-5; D unclear. This TCR derives from a human donor who donated a stem cell graft to a child with Fanconi anemia. DNA of the CDR3: TGTGCCAGCAGTCTTCAAGGGTCCTTTCGGCATTTT. Amino acids: CASSLQGSFRHF.